Listed here are 22 T cell receptor beta chains from one sample, sequenced in a study of tumor and adjacent non-tumor tissue in lung cancer. TCRbeta libraries were built with three rounds of nested PCR, modified from ARM-PCR. TCRdb re-analysed the multiplex PCR reads in MiXCR, keeping a single row per CDR3 protein. The profile shows 68,000 or so distinct CDR3 sequences, just under 60% of them singletons. No cell sorting was done before RNA was extracted from the tissue. Sequencing input: lung tumor tissue. These receptors were collected from a man aged 50-60 years with non-small cell lung cancer.

In the case of this clonotype: Here the CDR3 omits its conserved ending phenylalanine or tryptophan, so a read error is the likely source. The gene calls are TRBV5-1 and TRBJ1-6, with D uncertain. CDR3 length: 16 residues. Trimming took off 6 bases at V and 0 bases at J, with 13 bases between the two ends. CDR1 is SGHRS and CDR2 is YFSETQ in the germline V gene. The CDR3 DNA is TGCGCCAGCAAGCCAGCAGGATCCTCCTATAATTCACCCCTCCACTAT. Translating gives CASKPAGSSYNSPLHY.

This clonotype was detected many times. The CDR3 spells CASSQDGAPGRDYGYTF. The CDR3 DNA sequence: TGTGCCAGCAGCCAAGATGGAGCGCCAGGACGGGACTATGGCTACACCTTC. The gene calls are TRBV4-2 and TRBJ1-2; unclear D gene. The CDR3 consists of 17 residues. Trimming pared 0 bases from V and 3 bases from J, leaving 17 bases between. Looked up from germline, CDR1 is LGHNA and CDR2 is YNFKEQ.

A note on this clonotype: A much larger clone lies a single base off, so this may be a read error. The chain joins TRBV20-1 to TRBJ1-2, with D hard to call. Germline assignment: CDR1 DFQATT and CDR2 SNEGSKA (reference sequence). The CDR3 is 14 residues long. The CDR3 is CSVRVTGANYGYTF. Here the CDR3 DNA reads TGCAGTGTTAGAGTAACGGGAGCTAACTATGGCTACACCTTC.

This chain uses TRBV20-1 with TRBJ2-1, with TRBD2 matching over 8 bases. Germline-derived CDR1 and CDR2 are DFQATT and SNEGSKA (reference sequence). This CDR3 spans 17 amino acids. V lost 6 bases, J lost 2 bases, and 15 bases stayed unmatched. CDR3 DNA sequence: TGCAGTGCCAGGGGACTAGGCGGGGCCCCTACCTACAATGAGCAGTTCTTC. Encoded protein: CSARGLGGAPTYNEQFF.

This clonotype was recorded many times. The chain uses TRBV4-2 and TRBJ2-3; tentatively, D is TRBD2 (5 bases). V was clipped by 3 bases and J by 0 bases, with 16 bases between them. The CDR3 is 17 residues long. Germline CDR1 LGHNA, CDR2 YNFKEQ. The CDR3 DNA sequence: TGTGCCAGCAGCCACGCACACAGCGGCCCTAGCACAGATACGCAGTATTTT. Protein sequence: CASSHAHSGPSTDTQYF.

This clonotype was seen many times. The chain is built from TRBV28 and TRBJ1-2; no clear D gene. The V end lost 3 bases, the J end lost 6 bases, and 2 bases lay between the germline ends. The length of the CDR3 is 10 residues. The germline gives CDR1 MDHEN, CDR2 SYDVKM. The CDR3 here is CASSFHGYTF. In DNA form, the CDR3 reads TGTGCCAGCAGTTTCCATGGCTACACCTTC.

Comments on this clonotype: At one of its ends the junction is not consistent with the germline gene, which may arise from a read error. The chain couples TRBV6-5 to TRBJ2-2, with D tentatively TRBD2 (5 bases). The CDR3 is made up of 14 amino acids. The V gene's germline CDR1 is MNHEY and CDR2 SVGAGI. The CDR3 nucleotides are TGTGCCGGCAGCCAAACGGGGATCCCCGGGGAACTGTTTTTT. Its translation: CAGSQTGIPGELFF.

Of note for this clonotype: The junction departs from germline at one end; a sequencing error may be responsible. J is TRBJ2-5 and V is TRBV6-1; TRBD2 agrees at 13 bases. Germline V CDR1 and CDR2: MNHNS, SASEGT. The CDR3 has 16 residues. The CDR3 loop is CASNEALAGGQETQYF. The CDR3 region has the DNA TGTGCCAGCAATGAAGCACTAGCGGGGGGGCAAGAGACCCAGTATTTC.

Regarding this clonotype: A much bigger clone sits one base away, suggesting this may be a read error. The chain has TRBV29-1 and TRBJ1-1, with D unclear. CDR1 and CDR2 (germline): SQVTM, ANQGSEA. The CDR3 totals 14 residues. The CDR3 sequence: CSVEDRRGNTEVFF. The CDR3 DNA follows: TGCAGCGTTGAAGATCGACGCGGGAACACTGAAGTTTTCTTT.

Concerning this clonotype: This likely comes from a read error, as the CDR3 has no conserved phenylalanine or tryptophan at its end. The chain links TRBV11-2 to TRBJ1-2; TRBD1 matches 7 bases. This CDR3 is built from 14 residues. Unmatched junction bases numbered 12, after V lost 10 bases and J lost 4 bases. Germline V lookup: CDR1 SGHAT, CDR2 FQNNGV. This CDR3 is CANGPQGQIYGYTL. For the CDR3, the DNA is TGTGCCAACGGCCCACAGGGACAGATCTATGGCTACACCCTC.

Regarding this clonotype: Mismatch with germline at one junction end may stem from a read error. The V and J genes are TRBV10-3 and TRBJ2-3, with TRBD1 matching 8 bases. The V gene's germline CDR1 is ENHRY and CDR2 SYGVKD. The CDR3 is 16 amino acids. CDR3 nucleotides: TGTGCCTACAGTGAGGGGGCAGGGGGCAACACAGGTACGCAGTATTTT. Its protein is CAYSEGAGGNTGTQYF.

Within the sample, this clonotype is medium-sized. The gene calls are TRBV20-1 and TRBJ2-3; 11 bases are a match to TRBD1. The CDR3 runs to 14 residues. Germline V gene lookup returns CDR1 DFQATT and CDR2 SNEGSKA (reference sequence). V shed 6 bases, J shed 5 bases, and the junction held 7 bases outside the gene matches. The CDR3 sequence is CSASGQGERDTQYF. The CDR3 bases are TGCAGTGCCTCGGGACAGGGGGAGAGAGATACGCAGTATTTT.

This rearrangement joins TRBV28 to TRBJ2-1; 9 bases align to TRBD2. The CDR3 loop spans 15 amino acids. V trimming: 6 bases; J trimming: 6 bases; junction bases outside the gene matches: 9. Germline V CDR1 and CDR2: MDHEN, SYDVKM. DNA for the CDR3: TGTGCCAGCAGCAGCAGGACTAGCGCAAGCAATGAGCAGTTCTTC. The encoded protein is CASSSRTSASNEQFF.

Concerning this clonotype itself: No conserved phenylalanine or tryptophan ends this CDR3, so it is likely a read error. The chain employs TRBV29-1 and TRBJ2-1; D is undetermined. This CDR3 comprises 11 residues. Trimming removed 5 bases from V and 2 bases from J, with 4 bases in between. Germline CDR1 and CDR2: SQVTM and ANQGSEA. The CDR3 sequence: CSVITYNEQFL. The CDR3 DNA follows: TGCAGCGTTATAACCTACAATGAGCAGTTCTTA.

Comment on this clonotype: The CDR3 does not end in the conserved phenylalanine or tryptophan, so this is likely a read error. This rearrangement joins TRBV11-2 to TRBJ2-1, with 10 bases fitting TRBD2. The trim removed 0 bases at V and 7 bases at J, leaving 3 bases unmatched. Per germline, CDR1 SGHAT and CDR2 FQNNGV. This CDR3 is 15 amino acids long. This chain's CDR3 is CASSLEGLALNEQFI. The CDR3 DNA reads TGTGCCAGCAGCTTAGAGGGACTAGCGTTGAATGAGCAGTTCATC.

This clonotype was counted many times. This sequence joins TRBV5-4 and TRBJ2-3; 7 nucleotides line up with TRBD1. The V gene end was trimmed by 4 bases and the J gene end by 2 bases; junction bases not matched to a gene: 4. CDR1 is SGHNT, CDR2 YYREEE, per germline (reference sequence). This CDR3 is 14 amino acids long. CDR3 amino acids: CASSQTGTTDTQYF. The CDR3 nucleotides are TGTGCCAGCAGCCAGACAGGGACCACAGATACGCAGTATTTT. The entire variable domain, with the rest obtained from reference TRBV5-4 and TRBJ2-3, is as follows: ETGVTQSPTHLIKTRGQQVTLRCSSQSGHNTVSWYQQALGQGPQFIFQYYREEENGRGNFPPRFSGLQFPNYSSELNVNALELDDSALYLCASSQTGTTDTQYFGPGTRLTVL.

Comments on this clonotype: A much bigger clone sits one base away, suggesting this may be a read error. The chain has TRBV29-1 and TRBJ2-3; D remains ambiguous. Between the trimmed V and J ends, which lost 1 base and 2 bases, there was a span of 7 bases. Germline lookup yields CDR1 SQVTM and CDR2 ANQGSEA. The CDR3 totals 13 residues. The chain's CDR3 is CSVEVHFTDTQYF. DNA for the CDR3: TGCAGCGTTGAAGTTCACTTCACAGATACGCAGTATTTT.

The chain combines TRBV4-1 with TRBJ2-1; weak D call: TRBD2 (5 bases). The CDR3 is 16 amino acids. Germline V gene data show CDR1 as MGHRA and CDR2 as YSYEKL. Trimming removed 4 bases at V and 6 bases at J, with 19 bases between. CDR3 nucleotide sequence: TGCGCCAGCAGCCCAAGGACTTGCGAGAGGAGCAATGAGCAGTTCTTC. It specifies CASSPRTCERSNEQFF.

By proportion, this clonotype is medium-sized. The chain carries TRBV6-5 and TRBJ2-3, with D unresolved. This CDR3 has 13 residues. V was trimmed by 2 bases and J by 5 bases, leaving 8 bases between them. Germline assignment: CDR1 MNHEY and CDR2 SVGAGI. The CDR3 nucleotides read TGTGCCAGCAGTTACCTCGTGGGAGATACGCAGTATTTT. It encodes CASSYLVGDTQYF.

This clonotype has only one observation. Relative to the germline gene, one junction end is altered; a read error may explain this. J is TRBJ1-1 and V is TRBV6-6; a weak D match, TRBD1 (6 bases). The germline V gene encodes CDR1 MNHNY and CDR2 SVGAGI (reference sequence). This CDR3 comprises 16 residues. CDR3 sequence reads: CASSYSSGGSGTEAFF. CDR3 DNA sequence: TGTGCTAGCAGTTACTCGTCGGGGGGCAGTGGCACTGAAGCTTTCTTT.

Note on this clonotype: An end of the junction does not agree with germline; a read error may underlie this. The chain links TRBV6-2 or TRBV6-3 to TRBJ1-1; TRBD1 might be the D (5 bases). Germline V gene sequence: CDR1 MNHEY, CDR2 SVGEGT. The CDR3 length is 14 residues. CDR3 nucleotide sequence: TGTGCCAGCAATCTGGGACGGTTGAATACTGAAGCTTTCTTT. Protein: CASNLGRLNTEAFF.

As to this clonotype: Mismatch with germline at one junction end may stem from a read error. V is TRBV6-1 and J is TRBJ1-2, with 9 bases that match TRBD1. Germline lookup yields CDR1 MNHNS and CDR2 SASEGT. CDR3 length: 13 amino acids. The CDR3 DNA is TGTGACAGCTCACGACAGGGGGGGGACGGCTACACCTTC. This translates into CDSSRQGGDGYTF.